This T cell receptor (beta chain) was captured by sequencing in a study of blood T cells in healthy people across ages. Primers used in a second PCR of about 6 to 11 cycles were a sample-barcoded 5' primer and a J-beta primer mix. TCRdb re-analysed the 5' RACE reads in MiXCR, keeping a single row per CDR3 protein. Of roughly 730,000 distinct CDR3 sequences in the sample, just over 55% were seen once. Comments on this clonotype: Its target is unknown. One end of the junction does not line up with germline, which may come from a read error.

Findings of the study overall: Naive and antigen-experienced cells were not separated, limiting conclusive comparison. Getting older went along with TCR beta diversity per million T cells dropping roughly linearly. Expanded clonotype shifts may have been confounded, as the donors had an unknown CMV status.

Total RNA, at least 5 micrograms per sample, was extracted from PBMCs. Germline CDR1 LGHNA, CDR2 YSLEER. This CDR3 has 14 residues. This TCR was recovered from a man aged 35 to 55 in good health. Sequencing was carried out using blood. This chain joins TRBV4-3 and TRBJ1-4, with TRBD1 matching over 9 bases. The chain's CDR3 is CANSVDRGAPKLFF. In DNA form, the CDR3 reads TGCGCCAACAGCGTCGACAGGGGGGCTCCAAAACTGTTTTTT.